This T cell receptor beta chain is drawn from a study of cytomegalovirus exposure and HLA in healthy donors. Both 60 Vbeta primers and 13 Jbeta primers went into the PCR. Profiling relied on immunoSEQ multiplex PCR, and the TCRdb table lists in-frame clones only, not all of them. The table has 100,000 to 150,000 clones, about 81% seen once; the top ten hold just under 3%. Germline V gives CDR1 LGHNA, CDR2 YSLEER. V lost 1 base, J lost 0 bases, and 16 bases lay in between. The CDR3 is made up of 18 amino acids. The chain links TRBV4-3 to TRBJ2-1, with a tentative D call TRBD1 (5 bases). The clonotype originates from a woman aged 40-49 years in good health and CMV-seropositive. Material: PBMCs. Written as DNA, the CDR3 is TGCGCCAGCAGCCAAGGGACATCCTCTATCAGCTCCTACAATGAGCAGTTCTTC. Residues: CASSQGTSSISSYNEQFF.